Listed below are T cell receptor beta chains from one sample, sequenced in a study of response to subunit inactivated influenza vaccine. MiXCR, applied by TCRdb to the RT-PCR reads, yields one record per CDR3 protein. The table records hundreds of thousands of distinct CDR3 sequences, 10% to 12% of them present only once. These same data were also listed under a study on T cells expressing NK-cell markers.

The starting material was PBMCs from blood, obtained on the day of vaccination. The receptors derive from a man between 45 and 60 years old who received an inactivated influenza vaccine. Each CDR3 is given with its conserved first and last residue. The D gene is left open where the match is weak.

v_call: TRBV10-3
d_call: -
cdr3_aa: CAISESLALSGYTF

v_call: TRBV24-1
d_call: -
cdr3_aa: CATTQGTDTQYF

v_call: TRBV27
d_call: -
cdr3_aa: CASSLIARAETQYF

v_call: TRBV29-1
d_call: -
cdr3_aa: CSVATYNEQYF

v_call: TRBV20-1
d_call: TRBD2
cdr3_aa: CSARGPSGSPDTQYF

v_call: TRBV28
d_call: TRBD2
cdr3_aa: CASSFLELAGEYEQYF

v_call: TRBV7-9
d_call: TRBD2
cdr3_aa: CASSAGLAYSYEQYF

v_call: TRBV12-3/TRBV12-4
d_call: -
cdr3_aa: CASRRQGGSYEQYF

v_call: TRBV5-1
d_call: TRBD1
cdr3_aa: CASSVLIAGGPSGANVLTF

v_call: TRBV15
d_call: TRBD2
cdr3_aa: CATSRGAGGPQTQYF

v_call: TRBV5-1
d_call: -
cdr3_aa: CASTLQEGRTEAFF

v_call: TRBV28
d_call: -
cdr3_aa: CASSFSAGVTEAFF

v_call: TRBV4-3
d_call: -
cdr3_aa: CASSQIQGGSYEQYF

v_call: TRBV11-2
d_call: -
cdr3_aa: CASSSPPQKLNYGYTF

v_call: TRBV27
d_call: -
cdr3_aa: CASSPRIPNTEAFF

v_call: TRBV20-1
d_call: -
cdr3_aa: CSAGTGFFTDTQYF

v_call: TRBV7-2
d_call: TRBD2
cdr3_aa: CASSLSTSGYNEQFF

v_call: TRBV5-6
d_call: -
cdr3_aa: CASTGGGQETQYF

v_call: TRBV27
d_call: -
cdr3_aa: CASKEFNTGELFF

v_call: TRBV5-1
d_call: -
cdr3_aa: CASSLGPGDHEQYF

v_call: TRBV20-1
d_call: TRBD2
cdr3_aa: CSATLSGAGELFF

v_call: TRBV29-1
d_call: -
cdr3_aa: CSVWFRDTSYNEQFF

v_call: TRBV11-2
d_call: -
cdr3_aa: CASSLDGQEQFF

v_call: TRBV28
d_call: -
cdr3_aa: CASTPMTISGANVLTF

v_call: TRBV28
d_call: -
cdr3_aa: CASRSRDYQETQYF

v_call: TRBV7-9
d_call: -
cdr3_aa: CASSRVGPTYEQYF

v_call: TRBV7-2
d_call: TRBD2
cdr3_aa: CASSLVLRGGETQYF

v_call: TRBV20-1
d_call: -
cdr3_aa: CSARVLNSPLHF

v_call: TRBV18
d_call: TRBD2
cdr3_aa: CASSQTSGNYNEQFF

v_call: TRBV6-2/TRBV6-3
d_call: -
cdr3_aa: CASNDRSYNEQFF

v_call: TRBV2
d_call: TRBD2
cdr3_aa: CASSGWVAGPSTDTQYF

v_call: TRBV29-1
d_call: TRBD1
cdr3_aa: CSVGDRANTEAFF

v_call: TRBV9
d_call: -
cdr3_aa: CANSPRLVTSTDTQYF

v_call: TRBV20-1
d_call: TRBD1
cdr3_aa: CSAREGRGLYNEQFF

v_call: TRBV7-9
d_call: TRBD1
cdr3_aa: CASSSGGHRSGANVLTF

v_call: TRBV28
d_call: TRBD1
cdr3_aa: CASSPHTGGVTYEQYF

v_call: TRBV12-3/TRBV12-4
d_call: TRBD2
cdr3_aa: CASRTSGGGNEQFF

v_call: TRBV18
d_call: -
cdr3_aa: CASSPAVGDTQYF

v_call: TRBV27
d_call: -
cdr3_aa: CASSLLAERSYEQYF

v_call: TRBV6-5
d_call: TRBD1
cdr3_aa: CASSYTGTGVNYEQYF

v_call: TRBV5-1
d_call: -
cdr3_aa: CASSLASHSGANVLTF

v_call: TRBV18
d_call: -
cdr3_aa: CASSPAGNSNQPQHF

v_call: TRBV12-3/TRBV12-4
d_call: TRBD1
cdr3_aa: CASSPGTGGIYGYTF

v_call: TRBV7-8
d_call: TRBD2
cdr3_aa: CASSFYGLAGAEQYF

v_call: TRBV12-3/TRBV12-4
d_call: -
cdr3_aa: CASSPRVNYEQYF

v_call: TRBV15
d_call: TRBD2
cdr3_aa: CATSRIAGGYNEQFF

v_call: TRBV28
d_call: -
cdr3_aa: CASSLFPVDTQYF